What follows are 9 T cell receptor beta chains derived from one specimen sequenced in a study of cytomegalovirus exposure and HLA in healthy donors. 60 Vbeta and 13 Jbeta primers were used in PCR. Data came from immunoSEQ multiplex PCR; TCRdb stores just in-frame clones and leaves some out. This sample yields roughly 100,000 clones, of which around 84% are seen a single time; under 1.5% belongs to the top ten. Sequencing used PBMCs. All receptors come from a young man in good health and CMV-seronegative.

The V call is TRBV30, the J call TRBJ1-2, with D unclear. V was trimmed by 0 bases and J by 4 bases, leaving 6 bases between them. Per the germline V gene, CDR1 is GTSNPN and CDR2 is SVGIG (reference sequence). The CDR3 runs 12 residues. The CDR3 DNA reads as TGTGCCTGGAGTGTATCTTCCTATGGCTACACCTTC. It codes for CAWSVSSYGYTF. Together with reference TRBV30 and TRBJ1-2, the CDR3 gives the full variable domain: SQTIHQWPATLVQPVGSPLSLECTVEGTSNPNLYWYRQAAGRGLQLLFYSVGIGQISSEVPQNLSASRPQDRQFILSSKKLLLSDSGFYLCAWSVSSYGYTFGSGTRLTVV.

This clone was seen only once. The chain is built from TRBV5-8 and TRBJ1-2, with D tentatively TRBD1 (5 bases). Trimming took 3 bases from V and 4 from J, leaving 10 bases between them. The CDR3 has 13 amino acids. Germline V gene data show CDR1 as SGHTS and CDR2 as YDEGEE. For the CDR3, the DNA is TGTGCCAGCAGCTCGACAGCCCTCTATGGCTACACCTTC. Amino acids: CASSSTALYGYTF.

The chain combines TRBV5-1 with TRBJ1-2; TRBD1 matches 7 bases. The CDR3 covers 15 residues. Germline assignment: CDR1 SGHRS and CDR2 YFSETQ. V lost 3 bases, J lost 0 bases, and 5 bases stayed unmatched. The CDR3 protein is CASSSGQSANYGYTF. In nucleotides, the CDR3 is TGCGCCAGCAGCTCGGGACAGTCTGCTAACTATGGCTACACCTTC.

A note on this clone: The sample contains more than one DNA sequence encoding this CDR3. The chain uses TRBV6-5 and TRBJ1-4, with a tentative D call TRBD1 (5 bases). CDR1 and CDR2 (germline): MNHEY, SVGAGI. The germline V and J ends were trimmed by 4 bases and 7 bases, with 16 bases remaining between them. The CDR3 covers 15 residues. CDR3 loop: CASSWVAGGTEKLFF. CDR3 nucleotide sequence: TGTGCCAGCAGTTGGGTTGCGGGGGGGACTGAAAAACTGTTTTTT.

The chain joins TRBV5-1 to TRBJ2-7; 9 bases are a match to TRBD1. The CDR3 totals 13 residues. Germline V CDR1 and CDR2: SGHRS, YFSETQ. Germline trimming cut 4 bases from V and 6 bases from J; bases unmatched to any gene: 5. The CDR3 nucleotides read TGCGCCAGCAGCCTCGGACAGGGGACCGAGCAGTACTTC. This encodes CASSLGQGTEQYF. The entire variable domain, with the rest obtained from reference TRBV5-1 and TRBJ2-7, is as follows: KAGVTQTPRYLIKTRGQQVTLSCSPISGHRSVSWYQQTPGQGLQFLFEYFSETQRNKGNFPGRFSGRQFSNSRSEMNVSTLELGDSALYLCASSLGQGTEQYFGPGTRLTVT.

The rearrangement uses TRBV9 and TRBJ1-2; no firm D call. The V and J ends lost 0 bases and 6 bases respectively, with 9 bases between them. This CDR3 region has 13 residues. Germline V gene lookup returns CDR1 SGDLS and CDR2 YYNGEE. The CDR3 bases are TGTGCCAGCAGCGTAGGACCGGCGGATGGCTACACCTTC. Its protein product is CASSVGPADGYTF.

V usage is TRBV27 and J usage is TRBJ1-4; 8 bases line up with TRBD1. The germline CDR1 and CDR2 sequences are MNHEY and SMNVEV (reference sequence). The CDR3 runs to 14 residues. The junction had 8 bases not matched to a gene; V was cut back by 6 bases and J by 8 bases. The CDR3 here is CASSYDRGREKLFF. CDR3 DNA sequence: TGTGCCAGCAGCTACGACAGGGGAAGGGAAAAACTGTTTTTT.

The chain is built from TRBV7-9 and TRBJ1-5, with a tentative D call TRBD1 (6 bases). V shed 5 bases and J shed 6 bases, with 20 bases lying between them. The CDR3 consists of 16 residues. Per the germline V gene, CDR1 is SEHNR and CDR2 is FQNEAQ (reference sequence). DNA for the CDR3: TGTGCCAGCAGCCAAACGAGTTCAGGGGTAGGTCAGCCCCAGCATTTT. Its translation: CASSQTSSGVGQPQHF.

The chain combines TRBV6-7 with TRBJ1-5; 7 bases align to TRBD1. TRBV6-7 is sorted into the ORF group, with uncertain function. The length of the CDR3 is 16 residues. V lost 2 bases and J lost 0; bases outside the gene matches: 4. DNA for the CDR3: TGTGCCAGCAGTTACGGGACAGCCGATAGCAATCAGCCCCAGCATTTT. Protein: CASSYGTADSNQPQHF.